A selection of T cell receptor beta chains follows, all from one sample in a study of cytomegalovirus exposure and HLA in healthy donors. Data came from immunoSEQ multiplex PCR; TCRdb stores just in-frame clones and leaves some out. The data contain about 310,000 clones, roughly 88% of them singletons. Sequences were obtained from PBMCs. The receptors were sampled from a young man in good health and CMV-seronegative. The CDR3 runs from the conserved cysteine through the conserved F or W.

J gene,V gene,CDR3 protein
TRBJ1-1,TRBV7-9,CASKPGHRGINTEAFF
TRBJ1-1,TRBV11-3,CASSVAGGTEAFF
TRBJ1-6,TRBV5-1,CASSLDLSSYNSPLHF
TRBJ2-1,TRBV6-1,CASSELLERGGNEQFF
TRBJ2-2,TRBV29-1,CSVKALNTGELFF
TRBJ1-6,TRBV19,CASSIFEMNSPLHF
TRBJ1-2,TRBV11-2,CASSLDPRLIGVESYGYTF
TRBJ1-6,TRBV6-1,CASRAREDYNSPLHF
TRBJ1-1,TRBV4-2,CASSQDEGAGSTEAFF
TRBJ1-2,TRBV5-5,CASSLYGEVNYGYTF
TRBJ2-2,TRBV11-3,CASSPPGLRSTGELFF
TRBJ1-2,TRBV18,CASSPLGQGLWGYTF
TRBJ2-3,TRBV2,CASRSTSTDTQYF
TRBJ1-2,TRBV6-5,CASSYYGQDIYGYTF
TRBJ2-3,TRBV19,CASSRGQAPSTDTQYF
TRBJ2-7,TRBV4-3,CASSQITGGAFYEQYF
TRBJ1-3,TRBV25-1,CASSEFGGPGNTIYF
TRBJ2-7,TRBV7-8,CASSKTDGSSYEQYF
TRBJ2-2,TRBV5-1,CASSLFGTGSPGELFF
TRBJ2-2,TRBV6-5,CASSPQGAVGELFF
TRBJ2-7,TRBV30,CAWSLSYEQYF
TRBJ1-1,TRBV5-4,CASSEGQGRSEAFF
TRBJ1-2,TRBV21-1,CASSGGTVSNYGYTF
TRBJ1-4,TRBV6-5,CATFYLQELFF
TRBJ1-2,TRBV6-6,CASSYRGNGYTF